The 7 T cell receptor beta chains below were found in one sample sequenced in a study of blood T cell dynamics during melanoma immunotherapy. Specified time point: pre-treatment baseline. Measured with immunoSEQ multiplex PCR; TCRdb has only the in-frame clones, and not every one. This sample has roughly 13,000 clones; about 92% occur once, and the top ten carry 0.18%. Sequencing used effector memory CD8+ T cells from blood, obtained from a patient treated with checkpoint blockade. These receptors were collected from a human donor with melanoma.

This clone was detected only a few times. V gene TRBV25-1 combines with J gene TRBJ1-2, with 7 bases fitting TRBD1. Germline V lookup: CDR1 MGHDK, CDR2 SYGVNS. The ends lost 3 bases at V and 7 bases at J; junction bases unmatched: 11. CDR3 length: 15 amino acids. The CDR3 nucleotides are TGTGCCAGCAGTGAGTCGGACAGGCTTCTATTTGGCTACACCTTC. Translation gives CASSESDRLLFGYTF.

J is TRBJ2-5 and V is TRBV6-1; no firm D call. Judging by the DNA end, TRBJ2-7 fits better; the J call may be wrong. The CDR3 consists of 14 residues. Germline-derived CDR1 and CDR2 are MNHNS and SASEGT. The DNA for the CDR3 is TGTGCCAGCATTCCGGGCGTCTCAGGCTACGAGCAGTACTTC. It specifies CASIPGVSGYEQYF.

The genes are TRBV27 and TRBJ2-7, with D possibly matching TRBD2 (6 bases). Trimming took off 2 bases at V and 4 bases at J, with 12 bases between the two ends. CDR3 length equals 14 residues. Germline CDR1 reads MNHEY; CDR2 reads SMNVEV (reference sequence). The CDR3 loop reads CASSLETRGYEQYF. The CDR3 nucleotides are TGTGCCAGCAGTTTAGAAACACGGGGGTACGAGCAGTACTTC.

J is TRBJ2-7 and V is TRBV7-2, with D hard to call. This CDR3 has 13 amino acids. CDR1 SGHTA and CDR2 FQGNSA come from the germline V gene. V was shortened by 5 bases and J by 0 bases, with 8 bases between the two germline ends. The CDR3 DNA sequence: TGTGCCAGCAGCCCCGACAACTCCTACGAGCAGTACTTC. Translation: CASSPDNSYEQYF.

The CDR3 sequence: CASSQGTSSSGEQFF. The CDR3 bases are TGCGCCAGCAGCCAAGGCACTAGTTCTTCGGGTGAGCAGTTCTTC. The chain has TRBV4-3 and TRBJ2-1; D may be TRBD2 (5 bases). The CDR3 has 15 amino acids. Per germline, CDR1 LGHNA and CDR2 YSLEER. V lost 1 base and J lost 9, with 16 bases in between.

This sequence joins TRBV4-1 and TRBJ2-7, with 7 bases that match TRBD1. The CDR3 has 13 residues. The germline gives CDR1 MGHRA, CDR2 YSYEKL. The V segment lost 4 bases and the J segment 9 bases; nucleotides outside the gene matches: 9. The DNA of the CDR3 is TGCGCCAGCAGCCGAGAAGACAGGGCCCGGCAGTACTTC. This translates into CASSREDRARQYF.

This chain links TRBV14 with TRBJ2-1, with D unclear. Germline values: CDR1 SGHDN, CDR2 FVKESK. This CDR3 spans 16 amino acids. Trimming took 4 bases from V and 4 from J, leaving 17 bases between them. The CDR3 loop is CASSPRAPVTYNEQFF. The CDR3 bases are TGTGCCAGCAGCCCCCGGGCCCCGGTTACGTACAATGAGCAGTTCTTC.